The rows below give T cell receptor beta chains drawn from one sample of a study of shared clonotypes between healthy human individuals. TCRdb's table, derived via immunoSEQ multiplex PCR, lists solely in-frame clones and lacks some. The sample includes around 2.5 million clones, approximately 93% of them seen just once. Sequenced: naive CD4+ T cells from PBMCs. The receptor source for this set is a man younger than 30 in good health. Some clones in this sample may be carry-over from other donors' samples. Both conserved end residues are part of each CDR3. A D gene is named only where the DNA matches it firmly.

TGCGCCAGCCGTCTAGACAGGGAGGATGGCTACACCTTC,CASRLDREDGYTF,TRBV5-1,TRBJ1-2,13,TRBD1
TGCAGCGTTGACAGGGGCAATGAGCAGTTCTTC,CSVDRGNEQFF,TRBV29-1,TRBJ2-1,11,-
TGTGCCACCAGCACCAACCCCAGGGGAGCGGGAGAAACCGGGGAGCTGTTTTTT,CATSTNPRGAGETGELFF,TRBV15,TRBJ2-2,18,TRBD2
TGTGCCAGCAGCGTACGAGGAGTCTCCTACAATGAGCAGTTCTTC,CASSVRGVSYNEQFF,TRBV9,TRBJ2-1,15,-
TGCGCCAGCAAGGAACAGGGAATGGTGAACACTGAAGCTTTCTTT,CASKEQGMVNTEAFF,TRBV5-1,TRBJ1-1,15,-
TGTGCTAGTGGTTTGGTCCTGGACAGGGGGTCCTACGAGCAGTACTTC,CASGLVLDRGSYEQYF,TRBV12-5,TRBJ2-7,16,TRBD1
TGTGCCAGCAGCCAAAATAGCAATCAGCCCCAGCATTTT,CASSQNSNQPQHF,TRBV7-3,TRBJ1-5,13,-
TGTGCCAGCATTAACGCAAAAGACTATGGCTACACCTTC,CASINAKDYGYTF,TRBV28,TRBJ1-2,13,-
TGTGCCAGCAGATCCGGGGTGGACGCTGGAAACACCATATATTTT,CASRSGVDAGNTIYF,TRBV27,TRBJ1-3,15,-
TGTGCCAGCAGCTTCGGGACAGGGGTTAACTATGGCTACACCTTC,CASSFGTGVNYGYTF,TRBV7-9,TRBJ1-2,15,TRBD1
TGTGCCAGCAGACATGGGACACGCACTACCAATGAGCAGTTCTTC,CASRHGTRTTNEQFF,TRBV28,TRBJ2-1,15,-
TGCAGTGCTCAGGGTTTTGAGCAGTTCTTC,CSAQGFEQFF,TRBV20-1,TRBJ2-1,10,-
TGTGCCAGCAGCTTAAAGCCCTTGAACAGGGGGGTACTCGCTGGGGCCAACGTCCTGACTTTC,CASSLKPLNRGVLAGANVLTF,TRBV7-3,TRBJ2-6,21,TRBD1
TGTGCCAGCTCACTACTTGGGACTTTGGTATCCGGGGAGCTGTTTTTT,CASSLLGTLVSGELFF,TRBV18,TRBJ2-2,16,-